This T cell receptor (beta chain) appears in the sequencing data of a study of shared clonotypes between healthy human individuals. Study results and caveats: Unshared clonotypes carried lower generation probabilities than those common to all four donors.

Produced via immunoSEQ multiplex PCR; TCRdb's table is partial and in-frame only. The sample carries 2 million to 2.5 million clones, around 95% recorded once. Concerning this clone itself: What it binds is not known.

Sequencing was done on a sample of naive CD4+ T cells sorted from blood. Stated subset: CD45RA+ positively selected. The clonotype was recovered from a man between 18 and 29 years old in good health.

CDR3 loop: CASSQVKYSNQPQHF. CDR3 nucleotides: TGTGCCAGCAGCCAAGTCAAATATAGCAATCAGCCCCAGCATTTT. V is TRBV14 and J is TRBJ1-5, with D unclear. This CDR3 is built from 15 residues. Germline CDR1 is SGHDN and CDR2 is FVKESK. The V end lost 1 base, the J end lost 0 bases, and 7 bases lay between the germline ends.